This T cell receptor (beta chain) was profiled in a study of blood T cell repertoires in COVID-19. Whole-study context: T cells, B-cell-depleted T cells, or PBMCs supplied cDNA or gDNA.

Participant age was about 18 to 100 years, and participants resided in about 25 US areas. The V gene end was trimmed by 5 bases and the J gene end by 6 bases; junction bases not matched to a gene: 5. The CDR3 covers 14 residues. Germline V gives CDR1 MNHEY, CDR2 SVGEGT. The assay was immunoSEQ multiplex PCR, and TCRdb's table has in-frame clones only and misses some. The sample has about 220,000 clones; roughly four fifths are singletons. The sequence came from a woman aged 60-75 years who had recovered from COVID-19. J is TRBJ2-7 and V is TRBV6-2 or TRBV6-3; 12 nucleotides match TRBD2. Material for sequencing was PBMCs or T cells enriched from blood (not recorded which). CDR3 bases: TGTGCCAGCAGTACTAGCGGGGGGTTCCGCGAGCAGTACTTC. This sequence encodes CASSTSGGFREQYF.